These 27 T cell receptor beta chains share one sample of origin, sequenced in a study of blood T cells in healthy people across ages. A second PCR, run for roughly 7 to 12 cycles, used a sample-barcoded 5' primer plus a J-beta primer mix. MiXCR was run by TCRdb on the 5' RACE reads, yielding one entry per CDR3 protein. The table includes about 580,000 distinct CDR3 sequences, roughly 48% detected once. The sequenced material came from blood. The receptors shown here come from a man at least 80 years old in good health.

The V and J genes are TRBV6-2 or TRBV6-3 and TRBJ2-3; 8 bases are shared with TRBD2. Germline V gene lookup returns CDR1 MNHEY and CDR2 SVGEGT. V shed 6 bases and J 6 bases; nucleotides not matched to a gene: 14. The CDR3 is 16 residues long. CDR3 amino acids: CASRTGNGGRPDTQYF. The CDR3 DNA reads as TGTGCCAGCAGAACCGGAAACGGCGGGAGGCCTGATACGCAGTATTTT.

The chain combines TRBV7-9 with TRBJ2-7, with D possibly being TRBD2 (6 bases). V gave up 4 bases and J gave up 4 bases, with 23 bases separating them. Germline V CDR1 and CDR2: SEHNR, FQNEAQ (reference sequence). The CDR3 has 17 amino acids. CDR3 bases: TGTGCCAGCAGCTCCTCGGGGGTAGGGGTTATTGGGTACGAGCAGTACTTC. Translated, it gives CASSSSGVGVIGYEQYF. The full variable domain, rest sourced from reference TRBV7-9 and TRBJ2-7, is DTGVSQNPRHKITKRGQNVTFRCDPISEHNRLYWYRQTLGQGPEFLTYFQNEAQLEKSRLLSDRFSAERPKGSFSTLEIQRTEQGDSAMYLCASSSSGVGVIGYEQYFGPGTRLTVT.

V and J are TRBV4-2 and TRBJ2-1; 9 nucleotides match TRBD2. Trimming took 0 bases from V and 7 from J; bases not matched to a gene: 7. The germline gives CDR1 LGHNA, CDR2 YNFKEQ. The CDR3 extends over 16 amino acids. CDR3 region: CASSQDVREGRNEQFF. The CDR3 bases are TGTGCCAGCAGCCAAGATGTGCGGGAGGGCAGGAATGAGCAGTTCTTC.

V usage is TRBV29-1 and J usage is TRBJ1-2; D gene uncertain. Germline V gene data show CDR1 as SQVTM and CDR2 as ANQGSEA. Trimming removed 2 bases at V and 2 bases at J, with 21 bases between. The CDR3 contains 17 residues. CDR3 region: CSVEPSRVAGLNYGYTF. CDR3 sequence (DNA): TGCAGCGTTGAACCCTCACGGGTCGCAGGACTGAACTATGGCTACACCTTC.

The chain carries TRBV20-1 and TRBJ1-4, with D hard to call. The CDR3 has 15 amino acids. Germline V gene data show CDR1 as DFQATT and CDR2 as SNEGSKA (reference sequence). Deletions cut 3 bases from V and 4 bases from J, with 15 bases between. The CDR3 is CSASISQNLNEKLFF. CDR3 sequence (DNA): TGCAGTGCTAGCATATCTCAGAACCTTAATGAAAAACTGTTTTTT.

J is TRBJ1-4 and V is TRBV12-3 or TRBV12-4, with 10 bases identical to TRBD1. The CDR3 totals 13 residues. V dropped 5 bases and J dropped 10; count of bases not matched to a gene: 4. CDR3 in DNA: TGTGCCAGCAGTCCGGACAGGGGGAGAAAACTGTTTTTT. Its translation is CASSPDRGRKLFF.

In its sample, this clonotype was seen many times. The J gene is TRBJ2-5, the V gene TRBV11-1, with D perhaps being TRBD1 or TRBD2 (5 bases each). Germline lookup yields CDR1 SGHAT and CDR2 FQDESV (reference sequence). The CDR3 has 17 residues. Trimming left V 2 bases short and J 0 bases short, with 16 bases between. CDR3 loop: CASSLLLGGTYQETQYF. As DNA, the CDR3 is TGTGCCAGCAGCTTATTGCTTGGGGGAACGTACCAAGAGACCCAGTACTTC.

This chain joins TRBV9 and TRBJ1-1; a weak D match, TRBD1 (5 bases). The CDR3 spans 15 residues. Looked up from germline, CDR1 is SGDLS and CDR2 is YYNGEE. With 2 bases removed from V and 0 bases from J, the gap between germline ends came to 11 bases. CDR3 amino acids: CASSVSTVMNTEAFF. The CDR3 nucleotides read TGTGCCAGCAGCGTCTCGACAGTCATGAACACTGAAGCTTTCTTT.

This rearrangement joins TRBV3-1 to TRBJ2-7; tentative D call: TRBD1 (6 bases). CDR3 size: 16 residues. CDR1 and CDR2 (germline): LGHDT, YNNKEL (reference sequence). V lost 4 bases to trimming and J lost 4 bases, with 20 bases between them. CDR3 sequence: CASSRQQGFEGYEQYF. CDR3 in DNA: TGTGCCAGCAGCCGACAACAGGGCTTTGAGGGGTACGAGCAGTACTTC.

This clonotype was detected a few times. This rearrangement joins TRBV14 to TRBJ2-1; 7 bases are shared with TRBD1. The CDR3 contains 15 residues. The germline gives CDR1 SGHDN, CDR2 FVKESK. V lost 2 bases and J lost 6; bases outside the gene matches: 7. The CDR3 DNA sequence: TGTGCCAGCAGCCAACCCGGGACAGTTGTCAATGAGCAGTTCTTC. Translation gives CASSQPGTVVNEQFF.

The chain links TRBV5-1 to TRBJ2-5; tentative D call: TRBD2 (5 bases). Judging by the DNA end, TRBJ2-7 fits better; the J call may be wrong. Germline CDR1 and CDR2: SGHRS and YFSETQ. The CDR3 is 14 residues long. CDR3 protein: CASSLDYSYYEQYF. CDR3 sequence (DNA): TGCGCCAGCAGCTTAGACTACAGCTATTACGAGCAGTACTTC.

This chain connects TRBV7-9 to TRBJ2-1, with D unresolved. The germline V gene has CDR1 SEHNR and CDR2 FQNEAQ (reference sequence). The CDR3 is 14 amino acids. Trimming stripped 5 bases from V and 10 bases from J, with 18 bases between. CDR3 residues: CASSPRVATREQFF. The CDR3 region has the DNA TGTGCCAGCAGCCCCCGGGTAGCCACGAGGGAGCAGTTCTTC.

The chain recombines TRBV5-1 with TRBJ2-5; possibly TRBD1 for D (5 bases). This CDR3 region has 15 residues. V was pared by 0 bases and J by 1 base, with 10 bases between. Germline V lookup: CDR1 SGHRS, CDR2 YFSETQ. CDR3 sequence: CASSLADSIQETQYF. Here the CDR3 DNA reads TGCGCCAGCAGCTTGGCTGACAGTATCCAAGAGACCCAGTACTTC.

In the case of this clonotype: This could be a read error, since a much larger clone is one nucleotide away. This chain links TRBV7-9 with TRBJ2-5; TRBD2 matches 8 bases. V shed 3 bases, J shed 11 bases, and the junction held 14 bases outside the gene matches. Per the germline V gene, CDR1 is SEHNR and CDR2 is FQNEAQ (reference sequence). The CDR3 loop spans 15 amino acids. CDR3 loop: CASSFPGTRATEQYF. The CDR3 nucleotides read TGTGCCAGCAGCTTCCCCGGGACTAGGGCCACTGAGCAGTACTTC.

With regard to this clonotype: An end of the junction differs from the germline gene, which may be a read error. The chain carries TRBV12-3 or TRBV12-4 and TRBJ2-3; D call uncertain. This CDR3 has 12 residues. This CDR3 reads CTSSLLSDTQYF. The CDR3 DNA reads as TGTACCAGCAGTTTATTATCAGATACGCAGTATTTT.

This clonotype was picked up one time. This chain joins TRBV20-1 and TRBJ1-6; D gene ambiguous. CDR3 size: 14 residues. The germline V gene has CDR1 DFQATT and CDR2 SNEGSKA (reference sequence). The ends were cut back, 0 bases at V and 7 bases at J, with 10 bases in the middle. The CDR3 bases are TGCAGTGCTAGAGAGCGGACGGGGAATTCACCCCTCCACTTT. Its translation is CSARERTGNSPLHF.

CDR3 nucleotide sequence: TGTGCCAGCAGTCGGCAGGGCAGGGGGCATCGCACAGATACGCAGTATTTT. This translates into CASSRQGRGHRTDTQYF. The chain couples TRBV27 to TRBJ2-3; 8 bases fit TRBD1. The CDR3 runs 17 residues. The germline V gene encodes CDR1 MNHEY and CDR2 SMNVEV (reference sequence). The J segment lost 1 base and the V segment lost 5 bases, leaving 11 bases of the junction unmatched.

The chain recombines TRBV7-9 with TRBJ1-2; 9 nucleotides line up with TRBD1. The CDR3 runs to 16 residues. The V segment lost 2 bases and the J segment 3 bases; nucleotides outside the gene matches: 7. Germline CDR1 SEHNR, CDR2 FQNEAQ (reference sequence). Here the CDR3 reads CASSLWDREDYYGYTF. The CDR3 DNA reads as TGTGCCAGCAGCTTATGGGACAGGGAGGACTACTATGGCTACACCTTC.

The chain joins TRBV9 to TRBJ2-1, with 13 nucleotides matching TRBD2. CDR3 length equals 16 residues. Looked up from germline, CDR1 is SGDLS and CDR2 is YYNGEE. V lost 0 bases and J lost 10; bases outside the gene matches: 7. CDR3 amino acids: CASSVGGTSGTYEQFF. Here the CDR3 DNA reads TGTGCCAGCAGCGTAGGAGGGACTAGCGGGACCTACGAGCAGTTCTTC.

This clonotype appeared a few times. The genes are TRBV29-1 and TRBJ2-2, with D possibly TRBD1 on 5 matching bases. The CDR3 length is 11 residues. Germline V gene data show CDR1 as SQVTM and CDR2 as ANQGSEA. The V and J ends lost 7 bases and 5 bases respectively, with 8 bases between them. The CDR3 is CSGDSTGELFF. The DNA of the CDR3 is TGCAGCGGTGACAGTACCGGGGAGCTGTTTTTT.

The V and J genes are TRBV12-3 or TRBV12-4 and TRBJ2-3, with TRBD1 matching 7 bases. V lost 8 bases, J lost 2 bases, and 7 bases stayed unmatched. CDR3 size: 14 residues. In DNA, the CDR3 is TGTGCCAGCGGTAAACAGGGGCACACAGATACGCAGTATTTT. It translates to CASGKQGHTDTQYF.

V usage is TRBV10-3 and J usage is TRBJ2-5; TRBD1 aligns across 8 bases. The CDR3 is 13 amino acids. V was pared by 10 bases and J by 5 bases, with 9 bases of the junction left unmatched. The V gene's germline CDR1 is ENHRY and CDR2 SYGVKD. The CDR3 nucleotides read TGTGCCACCACCGGACAGGGCCTGGAGACCCAGTACTTC. It yields the protein CATTGQGLETQYF.

This clonotype was counted between two and nine times. This chain uses TRBV5-1 with TRBJ2-3; TRBD2 might be the D (5 bases). The V end was cut by 0 bases, the J end by 3 bases, with 23 bases between. The length of the CDR3 is 19 residues. Germline assignment: CDR1 SGHRS and CDR2 YFSETQ. CDR3 sequence (DNA): TGCGCCAGCAGCTTGGGAGGAGGCGGACGGACGATAGGAACAGATACGCAGTATTTT. Protein: CASSLGGGGRTIGTDTQYF.

This chain connects TRBV4-2 to TRBJ1-1; D remains unclear. CDR1 and CDR2 (germline): LGHNA, YNFKEQ. V was shortened by 1 base and J by 4 bases, with 13 bases between the two germline ends. The CDR3 has 15 amino acids. CDR3: CASSQVLGMSTEAFF. The DNA of the CDR3 is TGTGCCAGCAGCCAAGTGCTAGGGATGAGCACTGAAGCTTTCTTT.

CDR3: CASTDGTRYEQYF. As DNA, the CDR3 is TGTGCCAGCACCGACGGGACCCGCTACGAGCAGTACTTC. This chain uses TRBV6-2 or TRBV6-3 with TRBJ2-7, with D perhaps TRBD1 or TRBD2 (5 bases each). V gave up 7 bases and J gave up 3 bases, with 13 bases separating them. Germline loops: CDR1 MNHEY, CDR2 SVGEGT. The CDR3 loop spans 13 amino acids.

This CDR3 reads CASSGTSGIDEQFF. CDR3 sequence (DNA): TGTGCCAGCAGCGGGACTAGCGGGATCGATGAGCAGTTCTTC. The chain links TRBV12-3 or TRBV12-4 to TRBJ2-1; 13 bases are shared with TRBD2. V lost 6 bases, J lost 8 bases, and 4 bases stayed unmatched. This CDR3 region has 14 residues.

V and J are TRBV20-1 and TRBJ2-4; 7 bases agree with TRBD2. Germline CDR1 and CDR2: DFQATT and SNEGSKA (reference sequence). The CDR3 is 14 residues long. Unmatched junction bases numbered 15, after V lost 6 bases and J lost 10 bases. The CDR3 region is CSAPPGGWVGIQYF. CDR3 in DNA: TGCAGTGCCCCGCCGGGAGGATGGGTGGGGATTCAGTACTTC.